Presented here are 16 T cell receptor beta chains from one specimen sequenced in a study of beta chain features in type 1 diabetes. Expressed TCRB transcripts got sequenced, as all isolated RNA was reverse transcribed. Produced via immunoSEQ multiplex PCR; TCRdb's table is partial and in-frame only. The table includes approximately 150,000 clones, less than 9.5% detected once. The sample taken for sequencing was central memory CD4+ T cells from blood. The receptors were sampled from a woman younger than 35 in good health.

This rearrangement joins TRBV5-1 to TRBJ2-7; TRBD1 is a possible D gene (6 bases). V was cut by 2 bases and J by 6 bases, with 18 bases left in between. The CDR3 has 15 amino acids. From germline, CDR1 is SGHRS and CDR2 YFSETQ. CDR3 region: CASSFGQTEISEQYF. CDR3 bases: TGCGCCAGCAGCTTTGGACAGACTGAAATTAGCGAGCAGTACTTC.

This clone has a count of ten or more. The chain combines TRBV27 with TRBJ2-3; D is uncertain. Germline CDR1 reads MNHEY; CDR2 reads SMNVEV (reference sequence). CDR3 length: 13 amino acids. V dropped 7 bases and J dropped 3 bases, with 11 bases sitting between them. CDR3 DNA: TGTGCCAGCACTTCTAGTGGAACAGATACGCAGTATTTT. Translated: CASTSSGTDTQYF.

This clone was observed a handful of times. V usage is TRBV14 and J usage is TRBJ1-2, with unresolved D. Germline V gene lookup returns CDR1 SGHDN and CDR2 FVKESK. CDR3 length equals 13 residues. Trimming shortened V by 4 bases and J by 2 bases, and 8 bases separated the two germline ends. The CDR3 spells CASSPDYNYGYTF. The CDR3 coding sequence is TGTGCCAGCAGCCCTGACTACAACTATGGCTACACCTTC.

The rearrangement joins TRBV5-1 to TRBJ1-2; 8 nucleotides agree with TRBD1. Germline V lookup: CDR1 SGHRS, CDR2 YFSETQ. Trimming at V came to 3 bases and at J to 3 bases, leaving 10 bases not matched to a gene. There are 16 residues in the CDR3. This chain's CDR3 is CASSSTDRGTDYGYTF. The DNA of the CDR3 is TGCGCCAGCAGCTCCACCGACAGGGGTACGGACTATGGCTACACCTTC.

This chain joins TRBV4-3 and TRBJ2-2; a possible D gene is TRBD1 (5 bases). This CDR3 is 15 amino acids long. The V and J ends lost 3 bases and 0 bases respectively, with 8 bases between them. Per the germline V gene, CDR1 is LGHNA and CDR2 is YSLEER. CDR3 loop: CASSQGQPNTGELFF. The CDR3 region has the DNA TGCGCCAGCAGCCAGGGGCAGCCGAACACCGGGGAGCTGTTTTTT.

This clone was seen repeatedly, ten times or more. J is TRBJ2-5 and V is TRBV18; D perhaps matches TRBD1 (6 bases). The V end lost 4 bases, the J end lost 5 bases, and 11 bases lay between the germline ends. CDR3 length: 13 residues. Germline assignment: CDR1 KGHSH and CDR2 LQKENI. The CDR3 region is CASSRGLRETQYF. CDR3 nucleotide sequence: TGTGCCAGCTCACGGGGGCTCCGGGAGACCCAGTACTTC.

The chain is built from TRBV11-2 and TRBJ2-7, with TRBD2 identical over 9 bases. The junction had 8 bases not matched to a gene; V was cut back by 5 bases and J by 6 bases. CDR3 length: 14 amino acids. Looked up from germline, CDR1 is SGHAT and CDR2 is FQNNGV. The CDR3 DNA reads TGTGCCAGCAGCCCGACTAGCGGAACGCGCGAGCAGTACTTC. This codes for CASSPTSGTREQYF.

This clone appeared a few times. V gene TRBV15 combines with J gene TRBJ2-7; TRBD1 aligns across 8 bases. The CDR3 extends over 14 amino acids. Germline V lookup: CDR1 LNHNV, CDR2 YYDKDF (reference sequence). Trimming took 3 bases from V and 5 from J; bases not matched to a gene: 6. CDR3 sequence: CATSSRQGRNEQYF. The CDR3, as DNA: TGTGCCACCAGCAGCAGACAGGGGAGGAACGAGCAGTACTTC.

This clone was found a few times. The chain has TRBV7-2 and TRBJ2-5, with 14 bases fitting TRBD2. After removal of 4 bases from V and 2 bases from J, the junction contained 3 bases not matched to a gene. The length of the CDR3 is 16 residues. CDR1 and CDR2 from the germline V gene are SGHTA and FQGNSA. The CDR3 DNA is TGTGCCAGCAGCTCCCGGACTAGCGGGGGGCAAGAGACCCAGTACTTC. It codes for CASSSRTSGGQETQYF. Full variable domain (remainder filled in from reference TRBV7-2 and TRBJ2-5): GAGVSQSPSNKVTEKGKDVELRCDPISGHTALYWYRQSLGQGLEFLIYFQGNSAPDKSGLPSDRFSAERTGGSVSTLTIQRTQQEDSAVYLCASSSRTSGGQETQYFGPGTRLLVL.

This clone was seen a handful of times. The same CDR3 is also encoded by other DNA sequences in this sample. The V call is TRBV30, the J call TRBJ2-3, with 10 bases fitting TRBD2. The CDR3 sequence is 14 residues long. Germline V gene sequence: CDR1 GTSNPN, CDR2 SVGIG (reference sequence). V dropped 3 bases and J dropped 0; count of bases not matched to a gene: 0. The CDR3 DNA reads TGTGCCTGGAGACTAGCGGGAAGCACAGATACGCAGTATTTT. Protein product: CAWRLAGSTDTQYF.

The chain recombines TRBV20-1 with TRBJ1-2; D possibly corresponds to TRBD1 (5 bases). The germline gives CDR1 DFQATT, CDR2 SNEGSKA (reference sequence). Trimming cost V 5 bases and J 8 bases, with 12 bases left between them. This CDR3 has 11 amino acids. CDR3 bases: TGCAGTGCTCCGGGACTAAGCGGCTACACCTTC. This translates into CSAPGLSGYTF.

V is TRBV20-1 and J is TRBJ2-3; D unclear. The CDR3 is made up of 11 amino acids. CDR1 is DFQATT and CDR2 is SNEGSKA in the germline V gene (reference sequence). V lost 2 bases to trimming and J lost 5 bases, with 5 bases between them. The CDR3 nucleotides are TGCAGTGCTAGACCTGTAGATACGCAGTATTTT. Amino acid sequence: CSARPVDTQYF.

This clone was counted a few times. The gene calls are TRBV30 and TRBJ2-7; TRBD1 is a possible D gene (6 bases). The V end lost 0 bases, the J end lost 1 base, and 13 bases lay between the germline ends. The CDR3 loop spans 15 amino acids. Germline lookup yields CDR1 GTSNPN and CDR2 SVGIG (reference sequence). The CDR3 loop is CAWSVGQLTSYEQYF. CDR3 DNA sequence: TGTGCCTGGAGTGTCGGACAGCTTACTTCCTACGAGCAGTACTTC.

Only a few counts were recorded for this clone. The rearrangement links TRBV18 to TRBJ2-5; 8 bases align to TRBD2. This CDR3 has 14 residues. The germline CDR1 and CDR2 sequences are KGHSH and LQKENI. V lost 4 bases to trimming and J lost 5 bases; unmatched junction nucleotides: 6. This chain's CDR3 is CASSLAGTRETQYF. As DNA, the CDR3 is TGTGCCAGCTCACTGGCCGGGACTAGGGAGACCCAGTACTTC.

This clone was recorded a few times. Sequence at one end of the junction differs from germline and may be a read error. The chain joins TRBV7-7 to TRBJ1-1; D is possibly TRBD1 (6 bases). The CDR3 loop spans 13 amino acids. From germline, CDR1 is SSHAT and CDR2 FNYEAQ (reference sequence). CDR3 nucleotide sequence: TGTGCTAGCAGCTCCCGGACAGACACTGAAGCTTTCTTT. Its translation is CASSSRTDTEAFF.

The chain has TRBV11-1 and TRBJ2-1; 9 bases are shared with TRBD2. After removal of 1 base from V and 0 bases from J, the junction contained 4 bases not matched to a gene. Germline CDR1 SGHAT, CDR2 FQDESV (reference sequence). This CDR3 region has 17 residues. For the CDR3, the DNA is TGTGCCAGCAGCTTAGGGAGCGGGAGGAGCTCCTACAATGAGCAGTTCTTC. It specifies CASSLGSGRSSYNEQFF.